The 14 T cell receptor beta chains below come from one sample, sequenced in a study of blood T cell repertoires in COVID-19. Sequenced by immunoSEQ multiplex PCR; TCRdb stores in-frame clones only, minus some. The profile shows about 200,000 clones, roughly 87% of them singletons. The sequenced material came from peripheral blood. These receptors came from a man aged 40-55 years with active or convalescent COVID-19.

This sequence joins TRBV7-9 and TRBJ2-5; TRBD2 agrees at 9 bases. The germline V gene encodes CDR1 SEHNR and CDR2 FQNEAQ (reference sequence). The CDR3 runs to 14 residues. Trimming cost V 5 bases and J 1 base; bases outside gene matches: 2. The CDR3 DNA sequence: TGTGCCAGCAGCCCAGCGGGGGGCCAAGAGACCCAGTACTTC. Its protein product is CASSPAGGQETQYF.

The chain employs TRBV6-5 and TRBJ2-7; possibly TRBD1 for D (5 bases). CDR1 is MNHEY and CDR2 is SVGAGI in the germline V gene. The V end lost 2 bases, the J end lost 2 bases, and 7 bases lay between the germline ends. CDR3 length: 13 amino acids. The CDR3 bases are TGTGCCAGCAGTTACGGGGCAGCCTACGAGCAGTACTTC. As protein: CASSYGAAYEQYF.

This clone was counted between two and nine times. V gene TRBV7-3 combines with J gene TRBJ2-2; 16 bases are shared with TRBD2. CDR1 SGHTA and CDR2 FQGTGA come from the germline V gene. V was pared by 4 bases and J by 3 bases, with 8 bases of the junction left unmatched. The CDR3 extends over 19 amino acids. CDR3 nucleotides: TGTGCCAGCAGCTCGGTCACGGGACTAGCGGGAGGGCACACCGGGGAGCTGTTTTTT. Its translation is CASSSVTGLAGGHTGELFF.

The genes are TRBV7-8 and TRBJ1-5; the match to TRBD1 covers 10 bases. The CDR3 consists of 16 residues. Trimming at V came to 4 bases and at J to 1 base, leaving 4 bases not matched to a gene. Germline-derived CDR1 and CDR2 are SGHVS and FQNEAQ. The CDR3 nucleotides are TGTGCCAGCAGCTCGGGGACAGGGGAAAGCAATCAGCCCCAGCATTTT. This sequence encodes CASSSGTGESNQPQHF.

This rearrangement joins TRBV6-5 to TRBJ1-2, with D possibly TRBD1 on 6 matching bases. The germline V gene has CDR1 MNHEY and CDR2 SVGAGI. The CDR3 totals 14 residues. Trimming cost V 9 bases and J 5 bases, with 19 bases left between them. The CDR3 loop is CASASGGAAYGYTF. The CDR3 DNA sequence: TGTGCCAGTGCCTCCGGGGGGGCTGCATATGGCTACACCTTC.

CDR3 region: CASSKSGNSYNEQFF. CDR3 DNA: TGTGCCAGCAGCAAAAGCGGGAATTCCTACAATGAGCAGTTCTTC. The rearrangement joins TRBV6-2 or TRBV6-3 to TRBJ2-1, with TRBD2 identical over 7 bases. The germline V gene encodes CDR1 MNHEY and CDR2 SVGEGT. V shed 6 bases, J shed 1 base, and the junction held 6 bases outside the gene matches. CDR3 length equals 15 residues.

The rearrangement uses TRBV7-8 and TRBJ1-4, with D hard to call. The germline V gene has CDR1 SGHVS and CDR2 FQNEAQ. V was clipped by 4 bases and J by 8 bases, with 17 bases between them. CDR3 length equals 15 residues. The CDR3: CASSYGYQGGEKLFF. As DNA, the CDR3 is TGTGCCAGCAGCTATGGGTACCAAGGAGGGGAAAAACTGTTTTTT.

V is TRBV6-1 and J is TRBJ1-1; D is possibly TRBD1 (6 bases). The germline gives CDR1 MNHNS, CDR2 SASEGT. The V and J ends lost 4 bases and 6 bases respectively, with 24 bases between them. This CDR3 contains 17 residues. The CDR3 region has the DNA TGTGCCAGCAGTGTCCTTGGGGGCAGGGGAGTTTTCGCTGAAGCTTTCTTT. It translates to CASSVLGGRGVFAEAFF.

V gene TRBV2 combines with J gene TRBJ1-5; D not resolved. Germline V CDR1 and CDR2: SNHLY, FYNNEI. Trimming took off 3 bases at V and 9 bases at J, with 9 bases between the two ends. The CDR3 consists of 12 residues. The CDR3 bases are TGTGCCAGCAGTGAGTTTCGTCGGCCCCAGCATTTT. Translation: CASSEFRRPQHF.

The chain combines TRBV28 with TRBJ1-1, with D unresolved. Germline CDR1 and CDR2: MDHEN and SYDVKM. Trimming removed 6 bases at V and 4 bases at J, with 6 bases between. The CDR3 length is 11 residues. As DNA, the CDR3 is TGTGCCAGCAGCTTTAGCACTGAAGCTTTCTTT. Residues: CASSFSTEAFF.

This sequence joins TRBV5-4 and TRBJ2-7, with 12 positions matching TRBD1. Germline V CDR1 and CDR2: SGHNT, YYREEE (reference sequence). The CDR3 runs 16 residues. CDR3 amino acids: CAQTGGQGALVYEQYF. The CDR3 region has the DNA TGTGCTCAAACGGGGGGACAGGGGGCGTTGGTGTACGAGCAGTACTTC.

This clone was recorded a few times. Other DNA sequences in this sample translate to the same CDR3. The CDR3 region has the DNA TGTGCCAGCAGTTTCTTAGGGGACTATGGCTACACCTTC. This gives the protein CASSFLGDYGYTF. The rearrangement links TRBV27 to TRBJ1-2; D might be TRBD1 (5 bases). The CDR3 consists of 13 residues. Germline lookup yields CDR1 MNHEY and CDR2 SMNVEV (reference sequence). V was cut by 3 bases and J by 3 bases, with 8 bases left in between.

The CDR3 DNA is TGTGCCAGCAGTGAGGGCCCAGGGCTAAGCTATGGCTACACCTTC. It encodes CASSEGPGLSYGYTF. The chain joins TRBV2 to TRBJ1-2; tentative D call: TRBD1 (5 bases). Germline loops: CDR1 SNHLY, CDR2 FYNNEI. There are 15 residues in the CDR3. V was trimmed by 3 bases and J by 4 bases, leaving 15 bases between them. Full variable domain (remainder filled in from reference TRBV2 and TRBJ1-2): EPEVTQTPSHQVTQMGQEVILRCVPISNHLYFYWYRQILGQKVEFLVSFYNNEISEKSEIFDDQFSVERPDGSNFTLKIRSTKLEDSAMYFCASSEGPGLSYGYTFGSGTRLTVV.

This clone was recorded only once. The rearrangement joins TRBV2 to TRBJ1-1; 10 bases align to TRBD1. V was pared by 3 bases and J by 1 base, with 14 bases of the junction left unmatched. Germline V lookup: CDR1 SNHLY, CDR2 FYNNEI. This CDR3 has 19 residues. DNA of the CDR3: TGTGCCAGCAGTGATTTTCTCCCCGGGACAGGGGTCACGAACACTGAAGCTTTCTTT. Its protein product is CASSDFLPGTGVTNTEAFF.